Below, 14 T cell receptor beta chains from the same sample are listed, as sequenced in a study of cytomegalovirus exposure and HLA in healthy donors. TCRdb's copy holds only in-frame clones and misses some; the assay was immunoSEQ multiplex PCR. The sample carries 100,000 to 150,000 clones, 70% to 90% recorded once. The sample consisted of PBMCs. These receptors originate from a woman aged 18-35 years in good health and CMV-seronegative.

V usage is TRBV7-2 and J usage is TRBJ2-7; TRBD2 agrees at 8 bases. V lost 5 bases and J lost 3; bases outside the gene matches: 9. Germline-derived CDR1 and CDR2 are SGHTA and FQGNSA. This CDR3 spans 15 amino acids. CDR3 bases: TGTGCCAGCAGCCCCCAGACGGGAGGGGTCTACGAGCAGTACTTC. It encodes CASSPQTGGVYEQYF. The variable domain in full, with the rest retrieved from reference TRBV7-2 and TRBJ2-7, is GAGVSQSPSNKVTEKGKDVELRCDPISGHTALYWYRQSLGQGLEFLIYFQGNSAPDKSGLPSDRFSAERTGGSVSTLTIQRTQQEDSAVYLCASSPQTGGVYEQYFGPGTRLTVT.

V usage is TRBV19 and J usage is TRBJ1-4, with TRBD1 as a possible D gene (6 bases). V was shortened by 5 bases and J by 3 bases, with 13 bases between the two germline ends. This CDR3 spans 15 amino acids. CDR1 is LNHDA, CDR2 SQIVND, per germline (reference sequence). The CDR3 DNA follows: TGTGCCAGTAGTTCCCTACAGGGACCTAATGAAAAACTGTTTTTT. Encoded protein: CASSSLQGPNEKLFF.

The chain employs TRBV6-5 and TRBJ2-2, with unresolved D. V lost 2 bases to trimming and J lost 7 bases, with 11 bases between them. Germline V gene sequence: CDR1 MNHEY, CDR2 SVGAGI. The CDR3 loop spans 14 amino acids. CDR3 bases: TGTGCCAGCAGTTACGGGTCTGGCGGCGGGGAGCTGTTTTTT. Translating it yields CASSYGSGGGELFF.

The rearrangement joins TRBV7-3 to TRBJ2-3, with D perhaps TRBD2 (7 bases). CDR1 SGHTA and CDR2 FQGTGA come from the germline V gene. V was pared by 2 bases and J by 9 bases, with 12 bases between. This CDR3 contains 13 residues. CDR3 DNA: TGTGCCAGCAGCTTAGCGGGGGCGGGGACGCAGTATTTT. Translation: CASSLAGAGTQYF.

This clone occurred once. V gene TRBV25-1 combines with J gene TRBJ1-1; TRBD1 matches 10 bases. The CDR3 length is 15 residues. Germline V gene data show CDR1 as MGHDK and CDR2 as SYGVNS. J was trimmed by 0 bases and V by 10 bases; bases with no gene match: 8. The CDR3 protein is CATVPGQGMNTEAFF. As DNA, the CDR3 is TGTGCCACCGTCCCGGGACAGGGGATGAACACTGAAGCTTTCTTT.

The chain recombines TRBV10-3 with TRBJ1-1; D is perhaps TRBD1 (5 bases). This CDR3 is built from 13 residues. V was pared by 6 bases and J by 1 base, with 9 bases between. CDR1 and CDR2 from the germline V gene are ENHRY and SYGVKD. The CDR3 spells CAISLDRNTEAFF. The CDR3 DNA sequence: TGTGCCATCAGCCTAGACAGGAACACTGAAGCTTTCTTT.

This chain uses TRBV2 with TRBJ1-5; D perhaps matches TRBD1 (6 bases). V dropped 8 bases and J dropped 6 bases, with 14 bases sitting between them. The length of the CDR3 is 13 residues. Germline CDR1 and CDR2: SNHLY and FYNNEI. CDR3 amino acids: CASQAGGGQPQHF. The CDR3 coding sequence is TGTGCCAGCCAAGCGGGGGGCGGTCAGCCCCAGCATTTT.

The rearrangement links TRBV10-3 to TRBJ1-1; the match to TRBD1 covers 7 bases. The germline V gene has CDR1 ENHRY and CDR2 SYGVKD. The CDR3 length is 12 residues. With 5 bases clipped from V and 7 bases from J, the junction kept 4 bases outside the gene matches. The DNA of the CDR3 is TGTGCCATCAGTACAGGGGAGAGTGAAGCTTTCTTT. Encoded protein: CAISTGESEAFF.

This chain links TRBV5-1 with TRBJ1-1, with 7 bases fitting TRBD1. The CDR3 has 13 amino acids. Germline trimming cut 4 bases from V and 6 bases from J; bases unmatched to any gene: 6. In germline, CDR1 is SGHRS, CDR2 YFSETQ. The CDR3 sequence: CASSKGQRAEAFF. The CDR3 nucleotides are TGCGCCAGCAGCAAGGGACAGCGGGCTGAAGCTTTCTTT.

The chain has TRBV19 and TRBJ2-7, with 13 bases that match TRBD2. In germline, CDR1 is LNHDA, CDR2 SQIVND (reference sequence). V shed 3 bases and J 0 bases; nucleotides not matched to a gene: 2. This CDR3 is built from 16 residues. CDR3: CASSIGTSGTSYEQYF. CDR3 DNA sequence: TGTGCCAGTAGTATCGGGACTAGCGGGACCTCCTACGAGCAGTACTTC.

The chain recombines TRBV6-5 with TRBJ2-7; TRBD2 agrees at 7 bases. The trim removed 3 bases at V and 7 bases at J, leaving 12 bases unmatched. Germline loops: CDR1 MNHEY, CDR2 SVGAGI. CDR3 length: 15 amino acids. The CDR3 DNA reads TGTGCCAGCAGTTATGAGGGACCGGGAGGAGGAGAGCAGTACTTC. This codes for CASSYEGPGGGEQYF.

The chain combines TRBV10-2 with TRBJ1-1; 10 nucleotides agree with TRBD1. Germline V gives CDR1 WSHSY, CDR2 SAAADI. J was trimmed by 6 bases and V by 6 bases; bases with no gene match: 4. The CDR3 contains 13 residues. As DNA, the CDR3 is TGCGCCAGCAGGGGGACAGGGGTTGCTGAAGCTTTCTTT. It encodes CASRGTGVAEAFF.

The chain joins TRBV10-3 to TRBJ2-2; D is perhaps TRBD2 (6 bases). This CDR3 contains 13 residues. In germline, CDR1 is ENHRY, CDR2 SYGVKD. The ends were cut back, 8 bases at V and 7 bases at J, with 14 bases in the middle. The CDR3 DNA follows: TGTGCCATCGCTGGGAACGGGGGCGGGGAGCTGTTTTTT. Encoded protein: CAIAGNGGGELFF.

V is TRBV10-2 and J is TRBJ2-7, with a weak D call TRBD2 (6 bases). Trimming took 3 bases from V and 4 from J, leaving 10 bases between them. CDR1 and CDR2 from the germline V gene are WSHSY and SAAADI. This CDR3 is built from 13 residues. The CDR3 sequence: CASSEVLAYEQYF. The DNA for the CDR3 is TGCGCCAGCAGTGAAGTACTAGCTTACGAGCAGTACTTC.